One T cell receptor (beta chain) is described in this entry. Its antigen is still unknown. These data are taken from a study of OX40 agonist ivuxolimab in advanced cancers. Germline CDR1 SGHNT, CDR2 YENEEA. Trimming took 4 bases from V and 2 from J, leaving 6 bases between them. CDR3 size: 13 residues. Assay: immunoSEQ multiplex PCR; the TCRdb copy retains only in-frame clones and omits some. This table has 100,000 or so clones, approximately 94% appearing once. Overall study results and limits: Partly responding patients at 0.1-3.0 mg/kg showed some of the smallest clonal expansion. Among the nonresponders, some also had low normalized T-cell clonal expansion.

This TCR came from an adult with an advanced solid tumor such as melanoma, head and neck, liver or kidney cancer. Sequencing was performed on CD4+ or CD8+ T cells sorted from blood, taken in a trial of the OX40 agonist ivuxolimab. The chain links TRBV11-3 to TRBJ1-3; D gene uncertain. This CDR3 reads CASSSGPGNTIYF. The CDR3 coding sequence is TGTGCCAGCAGCTCCGGACCTGGAAACACCATATATTTT. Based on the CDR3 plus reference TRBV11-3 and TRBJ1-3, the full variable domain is EAGVVQSPRYKIIEKKQPVAFWCNPISGHNTLYWYLQNLGQGPELLIRYENEEAVDDSQLPKDRFSAERLKGVDSTLKIQPAELGDSAVYLCASSSGPGNTIYFGEGSWLTVV.